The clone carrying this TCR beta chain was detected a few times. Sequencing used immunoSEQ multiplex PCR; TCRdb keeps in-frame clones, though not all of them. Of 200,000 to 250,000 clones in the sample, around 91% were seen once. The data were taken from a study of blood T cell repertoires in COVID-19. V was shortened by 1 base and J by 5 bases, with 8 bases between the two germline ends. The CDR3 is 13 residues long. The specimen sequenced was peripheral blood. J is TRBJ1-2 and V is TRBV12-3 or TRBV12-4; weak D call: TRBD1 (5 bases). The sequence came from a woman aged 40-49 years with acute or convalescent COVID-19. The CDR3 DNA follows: TGTGCCAGCAGTTTAGGACAGACTTATGGCTACACCTTC. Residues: CASSLGQTYGYTF.